The present T cell receptor (beta chain) was sequenced within a study of post-analysis software for immune sequencing data. General observations from the study: TRBV segments more frequent in patients than in controls numbered several and included TRBV5-6, TRBV5-1 and TRBV20-1.

From germline, CDR1 is SGHDT and CDR2 YYEEEE. The V and J ends lost 3 bases and 2 bases respectively, with 15 bases between them. There are 16 residues in the CDR3. Only a few counts were recorded for this clonotype. Its specificity is unknown. cDNA libraries of TCR beta carried unique molecular identifiers. T cells numbering roughly 0.85 to 11 million gave rise to some 520,000 cDNA molecules. TCRdb re-called the PCR reads through MiXCR, storing one row per CDR3 protein. The repertoire consists of roughly 800,000 distinct CDR3 sequences, with 25% to 30% occurring once and the leading ten covering 0.5% to 0.6%.

This TCR was sampled from a girl between 10 and 17 years old with multiple sclerosis. Source material: blood. The chain recombines TRBV5-6 with TRBJ1-5; D is possibly TRBD1 (6 bases). CDR3 sequence: CASSSTGSRGNQPQHF. The CDR3 DNA sequence: TGTGCCAGCAGCTCTACAGGGTCTCGCGGCAATCAGCCCCAGCATTTT.